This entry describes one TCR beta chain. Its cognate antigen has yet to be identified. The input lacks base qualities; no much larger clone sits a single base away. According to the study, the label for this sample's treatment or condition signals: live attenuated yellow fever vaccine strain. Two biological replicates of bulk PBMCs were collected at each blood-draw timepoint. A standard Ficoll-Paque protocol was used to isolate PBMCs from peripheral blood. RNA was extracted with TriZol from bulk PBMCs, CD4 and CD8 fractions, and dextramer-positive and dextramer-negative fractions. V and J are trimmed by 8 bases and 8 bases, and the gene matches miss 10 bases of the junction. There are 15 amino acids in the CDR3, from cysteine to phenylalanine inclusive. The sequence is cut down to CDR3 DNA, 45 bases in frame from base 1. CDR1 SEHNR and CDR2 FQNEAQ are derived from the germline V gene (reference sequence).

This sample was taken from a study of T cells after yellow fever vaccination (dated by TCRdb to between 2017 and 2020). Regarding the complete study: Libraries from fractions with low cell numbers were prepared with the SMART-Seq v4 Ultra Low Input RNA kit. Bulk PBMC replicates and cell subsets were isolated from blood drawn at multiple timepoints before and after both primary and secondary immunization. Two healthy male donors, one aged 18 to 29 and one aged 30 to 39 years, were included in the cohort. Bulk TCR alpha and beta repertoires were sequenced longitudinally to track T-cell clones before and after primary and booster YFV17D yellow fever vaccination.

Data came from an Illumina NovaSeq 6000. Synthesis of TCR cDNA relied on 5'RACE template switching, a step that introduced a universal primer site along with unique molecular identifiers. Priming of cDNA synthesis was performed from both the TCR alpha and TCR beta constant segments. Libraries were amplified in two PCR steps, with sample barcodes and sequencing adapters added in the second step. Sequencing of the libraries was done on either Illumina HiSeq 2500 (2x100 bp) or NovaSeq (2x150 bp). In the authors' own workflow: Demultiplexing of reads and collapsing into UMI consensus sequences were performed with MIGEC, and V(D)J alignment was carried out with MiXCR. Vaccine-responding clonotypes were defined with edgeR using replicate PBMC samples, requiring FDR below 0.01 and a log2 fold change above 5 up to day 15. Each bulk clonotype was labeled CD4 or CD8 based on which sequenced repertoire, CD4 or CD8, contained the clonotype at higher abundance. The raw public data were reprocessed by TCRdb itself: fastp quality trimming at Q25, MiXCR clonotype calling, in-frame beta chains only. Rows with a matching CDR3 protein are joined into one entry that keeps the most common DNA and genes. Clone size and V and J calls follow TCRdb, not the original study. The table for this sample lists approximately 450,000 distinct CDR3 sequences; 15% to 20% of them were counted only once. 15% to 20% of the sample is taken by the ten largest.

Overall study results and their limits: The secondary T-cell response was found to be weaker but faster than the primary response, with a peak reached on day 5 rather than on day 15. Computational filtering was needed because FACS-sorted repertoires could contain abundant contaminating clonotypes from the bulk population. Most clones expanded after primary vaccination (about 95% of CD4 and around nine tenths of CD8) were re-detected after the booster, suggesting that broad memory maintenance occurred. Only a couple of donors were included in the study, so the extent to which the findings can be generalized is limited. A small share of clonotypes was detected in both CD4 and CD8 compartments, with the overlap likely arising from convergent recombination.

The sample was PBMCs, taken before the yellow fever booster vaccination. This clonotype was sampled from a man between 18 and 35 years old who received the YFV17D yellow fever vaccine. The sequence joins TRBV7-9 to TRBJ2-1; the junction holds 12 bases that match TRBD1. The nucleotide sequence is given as TGTGCCAGCTGCAGACCAGGGACAGGGGGCGATGAGCAGTTCTTC. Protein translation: CASCRPGTGGDEQFF.